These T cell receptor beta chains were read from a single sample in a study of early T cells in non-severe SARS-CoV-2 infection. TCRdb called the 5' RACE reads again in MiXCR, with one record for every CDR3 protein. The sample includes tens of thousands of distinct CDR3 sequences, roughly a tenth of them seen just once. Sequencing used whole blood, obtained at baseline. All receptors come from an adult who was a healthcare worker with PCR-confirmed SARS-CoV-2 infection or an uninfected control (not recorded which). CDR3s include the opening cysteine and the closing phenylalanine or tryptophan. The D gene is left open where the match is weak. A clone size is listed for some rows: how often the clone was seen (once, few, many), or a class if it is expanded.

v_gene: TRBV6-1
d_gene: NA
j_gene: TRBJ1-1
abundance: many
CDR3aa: CASSEVETTEAFF
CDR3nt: TGTGCCAGCAGTGAAGTGGAAACTACTGAGGCTTTCTTT

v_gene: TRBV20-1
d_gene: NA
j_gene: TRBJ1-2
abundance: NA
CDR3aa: CSARDQGPGYTF
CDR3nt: TGCAGTGCTAGAGATCAAGGGCCTGGCTACACCTTC

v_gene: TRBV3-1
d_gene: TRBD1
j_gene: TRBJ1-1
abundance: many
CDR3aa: CASSSGTGITEAFF
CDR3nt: TGTGCCAGCAGCTCCGGGACAGGGATCACTGAAGCTTTCTTT

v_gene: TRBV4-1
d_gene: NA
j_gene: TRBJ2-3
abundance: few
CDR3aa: CASSQAWTFEDTSTDTQYF
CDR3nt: TGCGCCAGCAGCCAAGCATGGACTTTCGAGGACACGAGCACAGATACGCAGTATTTT

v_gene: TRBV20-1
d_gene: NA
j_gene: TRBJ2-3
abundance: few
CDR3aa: CSARGLRVTDTQYF
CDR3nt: TGCAGTGCGAGAGGTTTGAGGGTCACAGATACGCAGTATTTT

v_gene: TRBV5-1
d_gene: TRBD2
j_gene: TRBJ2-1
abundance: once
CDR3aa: CASSPGAVAGRSGRIEQFF
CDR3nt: TGCGCCAGCAGCCCGGGGGCCGTGGCTGGTCGGAGCGGGAGGATTGAGCAGTTCTTC

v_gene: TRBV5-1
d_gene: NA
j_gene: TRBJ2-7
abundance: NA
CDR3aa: CASSLVPGRIYEQYF
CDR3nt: TGCGCCAGCAGCTTGGTTCCAGGGAGAATTTACGAGCAGTACTTC

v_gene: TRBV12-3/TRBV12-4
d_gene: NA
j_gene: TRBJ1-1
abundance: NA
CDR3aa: CASSLFLNTEAFF
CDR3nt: TGTGCCAGCAGTTTATTTCTGAACACTGAAGCTTTCTTT

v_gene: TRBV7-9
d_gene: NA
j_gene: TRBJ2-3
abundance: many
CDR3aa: CASSAPTWGQDTDTQYF
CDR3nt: TGTGCCAGCAGCGCCCCGACATGGGGCCAAGACACAGATACGCAGTATTTT

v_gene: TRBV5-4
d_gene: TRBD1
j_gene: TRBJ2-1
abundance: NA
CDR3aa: CASSFRTGDNEQFF
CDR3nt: TGTGCCAGCAGCTTTAGGACAGGGGATAATGAGCAGTTCTTC

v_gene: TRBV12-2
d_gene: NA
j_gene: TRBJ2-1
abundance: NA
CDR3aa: CAGRGGMNEQFF
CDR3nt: TGTGCAGGTCGAGGGGGTATGAATGAGCAGTTCTTC

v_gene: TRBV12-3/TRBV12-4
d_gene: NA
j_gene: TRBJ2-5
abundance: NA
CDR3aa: CASSRETWGTQYF
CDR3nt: TGTGCCAGCAGTAGGGAGACCTGGGGGACCCAGTACTTC

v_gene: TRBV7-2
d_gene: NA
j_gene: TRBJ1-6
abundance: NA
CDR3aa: CASSLKSGSPLHF
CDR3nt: TGTGCCAGCAGCTTAAAGTCAGGTTCACCCCTCCACTTT

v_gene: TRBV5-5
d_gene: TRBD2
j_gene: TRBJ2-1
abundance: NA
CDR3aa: CASSGNSGGVGEQFF
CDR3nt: TGTGCCAGCAGCGGGAATAGCGGGGGTGTTGGTGAGCAGTTCTTC

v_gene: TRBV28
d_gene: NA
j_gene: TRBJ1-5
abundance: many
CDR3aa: CASSLVPGTTHF
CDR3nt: TGTGCCAGCAGTTTAGTTCCCGGGACGACGCATTTT

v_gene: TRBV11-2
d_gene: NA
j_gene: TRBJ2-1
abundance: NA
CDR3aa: CASSLEVDNEQFF
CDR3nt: TGTGCCAGCAGCTTAGAAGTGGACAATGAGCAGTTCTTC

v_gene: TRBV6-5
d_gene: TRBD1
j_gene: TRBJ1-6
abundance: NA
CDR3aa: CASSTWTQGDGGPLHF
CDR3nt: TGTGCCAGCAGTACATGGACGCAGGGGGACGGCGGACCCCTCCACTTT

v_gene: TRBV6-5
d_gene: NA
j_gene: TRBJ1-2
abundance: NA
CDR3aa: CASSRTAEDGYTF
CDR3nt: TGTGCCAGCAGCCGGACAGCAGAGGATGGCTACACCTTC

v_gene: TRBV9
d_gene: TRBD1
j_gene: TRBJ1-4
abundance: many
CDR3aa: CASSAHPGGINEKLFF
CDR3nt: TGTGCCAGCAGCGCGCATCCAGGGGGCATTAATGAAAAACTGTTTTTT

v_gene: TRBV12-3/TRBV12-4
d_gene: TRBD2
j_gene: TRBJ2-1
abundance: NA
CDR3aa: CASSDPGTSGNNEQFF
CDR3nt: TGTGCCAGCAGTGATCCGGGGACTAGCGGCAACAATGAGCAGTTCTTC

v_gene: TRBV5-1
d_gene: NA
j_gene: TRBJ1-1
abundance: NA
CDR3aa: CASSLKGLNTEAFF
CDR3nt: TGCGCCAGCAGCTTGAAGGGGCTGAACACTGAAGCTTTCTTT

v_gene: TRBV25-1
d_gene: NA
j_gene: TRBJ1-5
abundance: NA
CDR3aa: CASSGPGNQPQHF
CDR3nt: TGTGCCAGCAGTGGCCCAGGCAATCAGCCCCAGCATTTT

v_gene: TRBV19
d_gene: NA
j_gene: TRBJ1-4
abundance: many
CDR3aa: CASSPRTVGNEKLFF
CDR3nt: TGTGCCAGTAGTCCGCGGACAGTCGGCAATGAAAAACTGTTTTTT

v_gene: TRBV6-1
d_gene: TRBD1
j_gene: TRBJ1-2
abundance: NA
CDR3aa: CASNRRGQDGYTF
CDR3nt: TGTGCCAGCAATCGCAGGGGGCAGGATGGCTACACCTTC

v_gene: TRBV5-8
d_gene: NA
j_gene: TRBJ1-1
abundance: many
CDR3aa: CASSLSRDHTEAFF
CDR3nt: TGTGCCAGCAGCTTGAGTAGGGATCACACTGAAGCTTTCTTT

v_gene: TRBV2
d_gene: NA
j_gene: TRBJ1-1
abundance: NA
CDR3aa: CASSVLLNTEAFF
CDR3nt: TGTGCCAGCAGTGTCCTATTGAACACTGAAGCTTTCTTT

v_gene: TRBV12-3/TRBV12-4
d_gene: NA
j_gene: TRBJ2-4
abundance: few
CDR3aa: CASSKDLLAKNIQYF
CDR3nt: TGTGCCAGCAGTAAGGACCTTCTAGCCAAAAACATTCAGTACTTC

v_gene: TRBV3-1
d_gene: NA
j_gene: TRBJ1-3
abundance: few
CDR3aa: CASSLQSSGNTIYF
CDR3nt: TGTGCCAGCAGCCTACAGAGCTCTGGAAACACCATATATTTT

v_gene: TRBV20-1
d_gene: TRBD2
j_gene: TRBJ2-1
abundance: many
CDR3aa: CSARTSADVYNEQFF
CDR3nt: TGCAGTGCTAGGACTAGCGCCGACGTTTACAATGAGCAGTTCTTC

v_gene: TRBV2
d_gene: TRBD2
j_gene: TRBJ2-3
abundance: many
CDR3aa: CASRAKREGRADTQYF
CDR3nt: TGTGCCAGCAGGGCGAAGCGGGAGGGCCGAGCAGATACGCAGTATTTT

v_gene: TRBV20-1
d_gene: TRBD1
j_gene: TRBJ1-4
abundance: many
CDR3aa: CSALIRQGEKLFF
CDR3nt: TGCAGTGCTCTTATTCGACAGGGCGAAAAACTGTTTTTT

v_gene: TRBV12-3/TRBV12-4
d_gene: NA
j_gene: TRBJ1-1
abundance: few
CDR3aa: CASRWGGIAEAFF
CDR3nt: TGTGCCAGCAGATGGGGGGGCATTGCTGAAGCTTTCTTT

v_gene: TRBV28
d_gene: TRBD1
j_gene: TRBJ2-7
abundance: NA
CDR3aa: CASSLAGTGSHEQYF
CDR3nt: TGTGCCAGCAGTTTAGCCGGGACAGGGTCCCACGAGCAGTACTTC